The 20 T cell receptor beta chains presented below share a single source sample, sequenced in a study of blood T cells in healthy people across ages. A J-beta primer mix and a sample-barcoded 5' primer were used in a second PCR of about 7 to 11 cycles. TCRdb reprocessed the 5' RACE reads with MiXCR, giving one entry per CDR3 protein. The sample has fewer than 2,000,000 distinct CDR3 sequences; about 39% are singletons. The sample consisted of blood. These receptor sequences come from a human donor in good health.

This clonotype has a handful of counts. The CDR3: CASSTNLGFYNEQFF. The CDR3 region has the DNA TGCGCCAGCAGCACAAATCTAGGATTCTACAATGAGCAGTTCTTC. The gene calls are TRBV5-1 and TRBJ2-1, with unresolved D. V dropped 4 bases and J dropped 3 bases, with 14 bases sitting between them. Germline V gene sequence: CDR1 SGHRS, CDR2 YFSETQ. The CDR3 consists of 15 residues. Full variable domain (rest looked up from reference TRBV5-1 and TRBJ2-1): KAGVTQTPRYLIKTRGQQVTLSCSPISGHRSVSWYQQTPGQGLQFLFEYFSETQRNKGNFPGRFSGRQFSNSRSEMNVSTLELGDSALYLCASSTNLGFYNEQFFGPGTRLTVL.

The rearrangement uses TRBV11-2 and TRBJ2-4; tentative D call: TRBD1 (6 bases). The J call is doubtful: the DNA matches TRBJ2-7 better. The CDR3 has 15 residues. Germline V lookup: CDR1 SGHAT, CDR2 FQNNGV. The CDR3 DNA reads TGTGCCAGCAGCTTAGATCCAGGGGCGACCTACGAGCAGTACTTC. Its translation: CASSLDPGATYEQYF.

As to this clonotype: Germline and junction disagree at one end, which may indicate a read error. The V gene is TRBV24-1, the J gene TRBJ1-5, with 9 positions matching TRBD1. The CDR3 sequence is 16 residues long. CDR1 is KGHDR, CDR2 SFDVKD, per germline. The CDR3 reads CATSDSGTGINQPRHF. CDR3 DNA: TGTGCCACCAGTGATTCGGGGACAGGGATCAATCAGCCCCGGCATTTT.

The chain has TRBV6-2 or TRBV6-3 and TRBJ2-1; TRBD2 matches 9 bases. CDR3 length: 16 amino acids. The V segment lost 4 bases and the J segment 3 bases; nucleotides outside the gene matches: 7. Germline V CDR1 and CDR2: MNHEY, SVGEGT. The CDR3: CASSSLAGRSYNEQFF. DNA of the CDR3: TGTGCCAGCAGTTCCCTAGCGGGGCGAAGCTACAATGAGCAGTTCTTC.

This chain connects TRBV6-2 or TRBV6-3 to TRBJ2-5, with D possibly being TRBD1 (6 bases). The germline V gene has CDR1 MNHEY and CDR2 SVGEGT. Trimming pared 4 bases from V and 1 base from J, leaving 13 bases between. CDR3 length: 15 amino acids. The CDR3 DNA reads TGTGCCAGCAGTTTCGCCGGGGACACCCAAGAGACCCAGTACTTC. This translates into CASSFAGDTQETQYF.

Of note for this clonotype: The junction differs from germline at one of its ends, possibly a read error. CDR3 loop: CACSLGISRDEQYF. CDR3 sequence (DNA): TGCGCCTGCAGCCTAGGAATATCGAGAGACGAGCAGTACTTC. The rearrangement links TRBV5-1 to TRBJ2-7, with D uncertain. The germline gives CDR1 SGHRS, CDR2 YFSETQ. The CDR3 is 14 amino acids.

The chain joins TRBV6-1 to TRBJ2-7, with 11 bases aligning to TRBD1. Germline values: CDR1 MNHNS, CDR2 SASEGT. The V segment lost 1 base and the J segment 2 bases; nucleotides outside the gene matches: 4. The CDR3 is made up of 16 amino acids. The DNA of the CDR3 is TGTGCCAGCAGTGAAGTTGGGGGACAGGGGGCCTACGAGCAGTACTTC. Its translation is CASSEVGGQGAYEQYF.

This clonotype was observed a few times. The J gene is TRBJ2-7, the V gene TRBV20-1, with D perhaps being TRBD1 or TRBD2 (5 bases each). Germline V gene data show CDR1 as DFQATT and CDR2 as SNEGSKA (reference sequence). The CDR3 is made up of 13 amino acids. V lost 5 bases to trimming and J lost 4 bases, with 15 bases between them. CDR3 nucleotides: TGCAGTGCTGGGACCTTTGGTTTGTACGAGCAGTACTTC. Its translation: CSAGTFGLYEQYF.

CDR3 sequence reads: CSARGWRGEQFF. CDR3 in DNA: TGCAGTGCTAGGGGTTGGAGGGGTGAGCAGTTCTTC. This sequence joins TRBV20-1 and TRBJ2-1; a weak D match, TRBD2 (6 bases). Germline V gives CDR1 DFQATT, CDR2 SNEGSKA (reference sequence). The CDR3 has 12 amino acids. Deletions cut 3 bases from V and 9 bases from J, with 12 bases between.

V gene TRBV2 combines with J gene TRBJ1-1; D might be TRBD1 (6 bases). The germline CDR1 and CDR2 sequences are SNHLY and FYNNEI. Trimming removed 4 bases at V and 4 bases at J, with 19 bases between. The CDR3 has 16 residues. This CDR3 reads CASSGTLQGSVTEAFF. CDR3 nucleotides: TGTGCCAGCAGTGGGACCCTTCAGGGGTCTGTCACTGAAGCTTTCTTT.

The gene calls are TRBV6-6 and TRBJ2-4; possible D gene TRBD2, 5 bases. V gave up 2 bases and J gave up 13 bases, with 18 bases separating them. Germline CDR1 MNHNY, CDR2 SVGAGI (reference sequence). This CDR3 contains 14 residues. In nucleotides, the CDR3 is TGTGCCAGCAGTTACGGTGGCGGGTATGGGGAGCAGTACTTC. Its translation: CASSYGGGYGEQYF.

The chain carries TRBV7-3 and TRBJ2-5; no clear D gene. There are 13 residues in the CDR3. Germline CDR1 reads SGHTA; CDR2 reads FQGTGA. V lost 5 bases and J lost 4, with 11 bases in between. CDR3 DNA: TGTGCCAGCAGCCCCCAGTGGGGAGAGACCCAGTACTTC. Protein: CASSPQWGETQYF.

This clonotype was observed a few times. The chain recombines TRBV18 with TRBJ2-7, with D maybe TRBD1 (6 bases). The CDR3 contains 15 residues. Trimming removed 3 bases from V and 0 bases from J, with 12 bases in between. The V gene's germline CDR1 is KGHSH and CDR2 LQKENI. For the CDR3, the DNA is TGTGCCAGCTCACCCGACCAAGGGGGCTCCTACGAGCAGTACTTC. Amino acids: CASSPDQGGSYEQYF.

There are a few counts of this clonotype. This chain's CDR3 is CSAMKRQGLGEQYF. The DNA of the CDR3 is TGCAGCGCTATGAAAAGACAGGGTTTGGGGGAGCAGTACTTC. The chain is built from TRBV29-1 and TRBJ2-4; 7 positions agree with TRBD1. Germline lookup yields CDR1 SQVTM and CDR2 ANQGSEA. The CDR3 runs to 14 residues. V lost 7 bases and J lost 13; bases outside the gene matches: 19.

The chain couples TRBV7-9 to TRBJ1-5; 9 positions match TRBD1. The CDR3 is 20 amino acids. The trim removed 0 bases at V and 6 bases at J, leaving 18 bases unmatched. Germline V lookup: CDR1 SEHNR, CDR2 FQNEAQ (reference sequence). The CDR3 nucleotides read TGTGCCAGCAGCTTAGCTACCCACCTGGGACAGGGAGGAGCGGCTCAGCCCCAGCATTTT. Translated: CASSLATHLGQGGAAQPQHF.

V and J are TRBV7-2 and TRBJ2-5; D not certain. V lost 5 bases and J lost 0, with 13 bases in between. CDR3 length equals 15 residues. Looked up from germline, CDR1 is SGHTA and CDR2 is FQGNSA. CDR3 amino acids: CASSLDNSYQETQYF. CDR3 DNA sequence: TGTGCCAGCAGCCTAGACAACTCGTACCAAGAGACCCAGTACTTC.

This clonotype has a handful of counts. This rearrangement joins TRBV4-3 to TRBJ2-4; a weak D match, TRBD1 (5 bases). With the DNA end fitting TRBJ2-7 better, the J assignment may be wrong. The CDR3 spans 17 residues. Germline CDR1 is LGHNA and CDR2 is YSLEER. The CDR3 spells CASSPSTGPDLSYEQYF. The CDR3 DNA is TGCGCCAGCAGCCCGTCAACAGGTCCTGACTTATCCTACGAGCAGTACTTC.

This clonotype was counted between two and nine times. The genes are TRBV6-2 or TRBV6-3 and TRBJ2-7; 7 nucleotides align to TRBD1. The CDR3 runs 13 residues. The junction had 11 bases not matched to a gene; V was cut back by 8 bases and J by 7 bases. Germline V gene sequence: CDR1 MNHEY, CDR2 SVGEGT. The CDR3 spells CASRTRQGREQYF. DNA for the CDR3: TGTGCCAGCCGAACCAGACAGGGTCGGGAGCAGTACTTC.

V usage is TRBV4-3 and J usage is TRBJ2-4, with D tentatively TRBD1 or TRBD2 (7 bases each). V was clipped by 0 bases and J by 6 bases, with 18 bases between them. Germline values: CDR1 LGHNA, CDR2 YSLEER. This CDR3 is built from 17 residues. CDR3 sequence: CASSQDSPAGGGNIQYF. CDR3 DNA sequence: TGCGCCAGCAGCCAAGACTCACCCGCAGGGGGGGGAAACATTCAGTACTTC.

The chain joins TRBV7-2 to TRBJ1-1, with a weak D call TRBD1 (5 bases). The CDR3 runs 14 residues. Germline V gene lookup returns CDR1 SGHTA and CDR2 FQGNSA. The germline V and J ends were trimmed by 6 bases and 4 bases, with 15 bases remaining between them. The chain's CDR3 is CASRLTPGATEAFF. DNA for the CDR3: TGTGCCAGCAGGCTAACTCCCGGGGCCACTGAAGCTTTCTTT.